This T cell receptor (beta chain) stems from a study of CD8 T cells in Susac syndrome. From germline, CDR1 is LNHDA and CDR2 SQIVND (reference sequence). The length of the CDR3 is 15 residues. Trimming took off 2 bases at V and 1 base at J, with 11 bases between the two ends. It was negative isolation that provided the CD8+ and CD4+ T cells, whereas TEMRA cells were enriched by FACS. When the RNA was reverse transcribed, random hexamers were used with an input of about 0.5 to 1 ug. The authors amplified TCR beta CDR3 across 54 Vbeta and 13 Jbeta using immunoSEQ multiplex PCR. Using its own MiXCR run on the immunoSEQ multiplex PCR reads, TCRdb lists one record per CDR3 protein. The profile shows approximately 210,000 distinct CDR3 sequences, approximately 95% of them singletons.

Sequencing input: CD4+ T cells from PBMCs. This receptor was identified in a human donor with multiple sclerosis. The chain is built from TRBV19 and TRBJ1-1; D possibly corresponds to TRBD1 (5 bases). The CDR3 DNA reads TGTGCCAGTAGTATACGGCAGGGACGGAACACTGAAGCTTTCTTT. Amino acids: CASSIRQGRNTEAFF.